Below, one TCR beta chain is given with its context. This record comes from a study of shared clonotypes between healthy human individuals. Across the study: Each donor's CD8 memory used one plate, CD8 naive two, each CD4 subset three.

After removal of 8 bases from V and 7 bases from J, the junction contained 3 bases not matched to a gene. This CDR3 contains 13 residues. Germline V CDR1 and CDR2: SGHTA, FQGNSA. Division of CD4+ cells produced a CD45RA+ naive subset and a CD45RA-negative memory subset. Deep was the level at which the assay was run. In the authors' methods: ImmunoSEQ junction-only sequences lacked quality scores, so their filtering differed. Data came from immunoSEQ multiplex PCR; TCRdb stores just in-frame clones and leaves some out. That table supplies the V and J calls and clone size; D and trimming were determined from the DNA. In the table there are about 1.1 million clones, 70% to 80% of which are singletons.

The sequence was collected from a man aged 18 to 30 in good health. Some clones in this sample may be carry-over from other donors' samples. This rearrangement joins TRBV7-2 to TRBJ2-1; TRBD2 matches 12 bases. The sample comprised memory CD4+ T cells from PBMCs. Subset reported: CD45RA-negative fraction. DNA of the CDR3: TGTGCCAGCTCGACTAGCGGGAGAAATGAGCAGTTCTTC. This translates into CASSTSGRNEQFF. Variable domain in full (rest from reference TRBV7-2 and TRBJ2-1): GAGVSQSPSNKVTEKGKDVELRCDPISGHTALYWYRQSLGQGLEFLIYFQGNSAPDKSGLPSDRFSAERTGGSVSTLTIQRTQQEDSAVYLCASSTSGRNEQFFGPGTRLTVL.